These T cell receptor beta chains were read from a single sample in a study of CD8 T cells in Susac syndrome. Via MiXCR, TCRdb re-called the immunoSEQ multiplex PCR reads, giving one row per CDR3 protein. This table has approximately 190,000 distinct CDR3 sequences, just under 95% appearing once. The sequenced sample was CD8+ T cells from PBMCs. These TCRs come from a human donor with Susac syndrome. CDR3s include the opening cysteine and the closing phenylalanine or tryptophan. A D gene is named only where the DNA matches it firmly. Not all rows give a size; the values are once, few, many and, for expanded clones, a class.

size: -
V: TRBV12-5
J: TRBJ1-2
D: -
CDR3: CASGAQGPNYGYTF
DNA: TGTGCTAGTGGTGCACAGGGACCTAACTATGGCTACACCTTC

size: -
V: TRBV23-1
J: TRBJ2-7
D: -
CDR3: CASTRDKTYEQYF
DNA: TGCGCCAGCACCAGGGACAAGACCTACGAGCAGTACTTC

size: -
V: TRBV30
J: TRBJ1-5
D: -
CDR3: CAWSGGGVYQPQHF
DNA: TGTGCCTGGAGTGGGGGAGGGGTGTACCAGCCCCAGCATTTT

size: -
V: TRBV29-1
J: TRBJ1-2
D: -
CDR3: CSVHSGDGYTF
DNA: TGCAGCGTCCATAGTGGGGATGGCTACACCTTC

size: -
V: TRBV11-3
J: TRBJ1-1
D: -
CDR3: CASSFLFGSEAFF
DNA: TGTGCCAGCAGTTTCCTGTTCGGATCTGAAGCTTTCTTT

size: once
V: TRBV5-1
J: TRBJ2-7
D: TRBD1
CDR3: CASSPHGRGRGSYEQYF
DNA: TGCGCCAGCAGCCCCCATGGCCGGGGCAGGGGGAGCTACGAGCAGTACTTC

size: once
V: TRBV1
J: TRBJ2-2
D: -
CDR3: CTSSHPKRTSGSKVGELFF
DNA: TGCACCAGCAGCCACCCAAAACGGACTAGCGGGAGTAAAGTCGGGGAGCTGTTTTTT

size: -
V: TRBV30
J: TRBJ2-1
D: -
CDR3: CAWSDFIGSYNEQFF
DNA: TGTGCCTGGAGTGACTTTATCGGCTCCTACAATGAGCAGTTCTTC

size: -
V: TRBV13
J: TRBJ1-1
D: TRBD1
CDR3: CASSSGQTEAFF
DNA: TGTGCCAGCAGCTCGGGACAGACTGAAGCTTTCTTT

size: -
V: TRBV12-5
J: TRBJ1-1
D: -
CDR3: CASGGGSEAFF
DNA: TGTGCTAGTGGAGGCGGGAGTGAAGCTTTCTTT

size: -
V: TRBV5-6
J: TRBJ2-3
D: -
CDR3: CASSQTFETDTQYF
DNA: TGTGCCAGCAGTCAAACTTTTGAGACAGATACGCAGTATTTT

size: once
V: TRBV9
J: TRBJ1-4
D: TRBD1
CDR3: CASSGDTGATNEKLFF
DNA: TGTGCCAGCAGCGGCGATACAGGGGCCACTAATGAAAAACTGTTTTTT

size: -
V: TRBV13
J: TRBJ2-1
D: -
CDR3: CASSRDRNEQFF
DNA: TGTGCCAGCAGCCGCGACAGAAATGAGCAGTTCTTC

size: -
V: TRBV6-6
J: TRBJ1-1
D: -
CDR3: CASTGGDTEAFF
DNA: TGTGCCAGCACGGGTGGGGACACTGAAGCTTTCTTT

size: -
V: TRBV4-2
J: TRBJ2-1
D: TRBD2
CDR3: CASSGGLDYNEQFF
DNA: TGTGCCAGCAGCGGGGGACTAGACTACAATGAGCAGTTCTTC

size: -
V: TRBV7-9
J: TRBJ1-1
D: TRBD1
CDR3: CASSFAGGNTEAFF
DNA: TGTGCCAGCAGCTTTGCAGGGGGGAACACTGAAGCTTTCTTT

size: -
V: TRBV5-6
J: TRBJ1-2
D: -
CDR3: CASSWRTPSGYTF
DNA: TGTGCCAGCAGCTGGAGAACACCGTCCGGCTACACCTTC

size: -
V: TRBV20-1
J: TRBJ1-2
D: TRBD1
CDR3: CSATPGQGLYGYTF
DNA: TGCAGTGCTACTCCGGGACAGGGTCTGTATGGCTACACCTTC